In its sample, the clone carrying this T cell receptor beta chain was seen once. Its specificity is unknown. TCRdb keeps only in-frame clones here, not all; method: immunoSEQ multiplex PCR. Of 2 million to 2.5 million clones listed, around 96% are singletons. The naive CD8 subset, CD45RO-negative cells positively selected for CCR7, excluded terminally differentiated effector memory CD45RA+ cells. This sample was taken from a study of shared clonotypes between healthy human individuals. Study observations and caveats: Deeper or shallower sequencing was expected to change how clonotypes are shared among donors.

CDR1 and CDR2 from the germline V gene are GTSNPN and SVGIG (reference sequence). The V gene end was trimmed by 1 base and the J gene end by 5 bases; junction bases not matched to a gene: 4. This CDR3 has 15 amino acids. Sequencing used naive CD8+ T cells sorted from blood. The chain has TRBV30 and TRBJ1-5; 11 bases agree with TRBD1. This clonotype was sampled from a man aged 18 to 30 in good health. In DNA, the CDR3 is TGTGCCTGGAGTGGCGGGACAGGGGGTGATCAGCCCCAGCATTTT. Translating gives CAWSGGTGGDQPQHF.